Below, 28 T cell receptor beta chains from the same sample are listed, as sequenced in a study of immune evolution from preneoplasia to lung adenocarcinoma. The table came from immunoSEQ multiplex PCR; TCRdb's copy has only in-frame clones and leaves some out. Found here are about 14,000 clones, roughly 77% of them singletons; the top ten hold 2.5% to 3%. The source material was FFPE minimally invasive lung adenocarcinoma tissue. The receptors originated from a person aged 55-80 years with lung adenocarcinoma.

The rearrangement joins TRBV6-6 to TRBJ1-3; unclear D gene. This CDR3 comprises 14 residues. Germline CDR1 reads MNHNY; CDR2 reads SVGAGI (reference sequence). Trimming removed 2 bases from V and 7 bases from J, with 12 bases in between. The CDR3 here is CASSYTHTDNTIYF. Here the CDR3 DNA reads TGTGCCAGCAGTTACACACACACGGATAACACCATATATTTT.

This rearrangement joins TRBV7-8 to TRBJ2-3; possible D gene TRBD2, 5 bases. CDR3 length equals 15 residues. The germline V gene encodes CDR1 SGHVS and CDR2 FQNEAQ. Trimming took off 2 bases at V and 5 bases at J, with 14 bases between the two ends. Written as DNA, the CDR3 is TGTGCCAGCAGCTTAAGGACTCCCGAGCTAGATACGCAGTATTTT. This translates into CASSLRTPELDTQYF. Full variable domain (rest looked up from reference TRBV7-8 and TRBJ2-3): GAGVSQSPRYKVAKRGQDVALRCDPISGHVSLFWYQQALGQGPEFLTYFQNEAQLDKSGLPSDRFFAERPEGSVSTLKIQRTQQEDSAVYLCASSLRTPELDTQYFGPGTRLTVL.

Written as DNA, the CDR3 is TGTGCCAGCAGTCGACGACTAGCGGGGGGCACAGATACGCAGTATTTT. It translates to CASSRRLAGGTDTQYF. The V call is TRBV27, the J call TRBJ2-3; 12 nucleotides match TRBD2. Germline V lookup: CDR1 MNHEY, CDR2 SMNVEV (reference sequence). The CDR3 is 16 amino acids. J was trimmed by 1 base and V by 5 bases; bases with no gene match: 4.

The CDR3 DNA reads as TGTGCCAGCAGCGTAGGGGGGGCAGCCTACGAGCAGTACTTC. Translation gives CASSVGGAAYEQYF. The rearrangement joins TRBV9 to TRBJ2-7; D may match TRBD1 or TRBD2 (6 bases each). V was trimmed by 0 bases and J by 2 bases, leaving 9 bases between them. The CDR3 length is 14 residues. Germline CDR1 SGDLS, CDR2 YYNGEE.

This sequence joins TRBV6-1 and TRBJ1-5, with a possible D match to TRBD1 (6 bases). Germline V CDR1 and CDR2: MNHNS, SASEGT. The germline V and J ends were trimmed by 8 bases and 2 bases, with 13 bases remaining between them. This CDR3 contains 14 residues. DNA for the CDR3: TGTGCCAGCGGAGAGGGGGGAGGCAATCAGCCCCAGCATTTT. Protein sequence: CASGEGGGNQPQHF.

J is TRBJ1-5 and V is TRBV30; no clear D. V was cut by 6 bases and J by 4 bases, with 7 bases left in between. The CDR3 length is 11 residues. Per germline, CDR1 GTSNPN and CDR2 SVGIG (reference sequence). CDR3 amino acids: CACGYNQPQHF. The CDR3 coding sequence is TGTGCCTGCGGGTATAATCAGCCCCAGCATTTT.

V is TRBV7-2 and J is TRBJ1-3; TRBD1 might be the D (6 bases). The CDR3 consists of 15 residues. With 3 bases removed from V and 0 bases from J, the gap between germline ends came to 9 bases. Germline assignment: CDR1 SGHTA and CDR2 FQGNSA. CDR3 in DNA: TGTGCCAGCAGCTTTGGGGGGCTCTCTGGAAACACCATATATTTT. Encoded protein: CASSFGGLSGNTIYF. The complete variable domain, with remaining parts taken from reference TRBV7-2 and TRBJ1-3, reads GAGVSQSPSNKVTEKGKDVELRCDPISGHTALYWYRQSLGQGLEFLIYFQGNSAPDKSGLPSDRFSAERTGGSVSTLTIQRTQQEDSAVYLCASSFGGLSGNTIYFGEGSWLTVV.

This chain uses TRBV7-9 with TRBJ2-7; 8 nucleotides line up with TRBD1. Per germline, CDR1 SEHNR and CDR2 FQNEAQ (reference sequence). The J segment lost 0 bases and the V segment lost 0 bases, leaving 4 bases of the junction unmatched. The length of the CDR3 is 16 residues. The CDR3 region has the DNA TGTGCCAGCAGCTTAGCGCTGGACAGGGCCTCCTACGAGCAGTACTTC. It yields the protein CASSLALDRASYEQYF.

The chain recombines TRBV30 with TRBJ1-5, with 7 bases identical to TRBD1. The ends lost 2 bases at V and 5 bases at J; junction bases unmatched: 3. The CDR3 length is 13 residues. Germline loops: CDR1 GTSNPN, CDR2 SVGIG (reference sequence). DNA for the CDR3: TGTGCCTGGAGTTCACAGGGGCATCAGCCCCAGCATTTT. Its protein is CAWSSQGHQPQHF.

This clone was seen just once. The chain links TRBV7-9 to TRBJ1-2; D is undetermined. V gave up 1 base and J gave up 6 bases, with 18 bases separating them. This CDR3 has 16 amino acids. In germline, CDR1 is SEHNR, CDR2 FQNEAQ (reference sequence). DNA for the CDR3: TGTGCCAGCAGCTTAGGTTCGTGGACTGGTCGGGATGGCTACACCTTC. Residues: CASSLGSWTGRDGYTF. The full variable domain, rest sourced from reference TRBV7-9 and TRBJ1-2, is DTGVSQNPRHKITKRGQNVTFRCDPISEHNRLYWYRQTLGQGPEFLTYFQNEAQLEKSRLLSDRFSAERPKGSFSTLEIQRTEQGDSAMYLCASSLGSWTGRDGYTFGSGTRLTVV.

This chain's CDR3 is CASSPAGQGVRIYNSPLHF. The CDR3 region has the DNA TGCGCCAGCAGCCCCGCGGGACAGGGTGTAAGAATTTATAATTCACCCCTCCACTTT. The V call is TRBV4-1, the J call TRBJ1-6; 9 nucleotides match TRBD1. Per germline, CDR1 MGHRA and CDR2 YSYEKL. This CDR3 comprises 19 residues. V shed 4 bases and J 4 bases; nucleotides not matched to a gene: 14.

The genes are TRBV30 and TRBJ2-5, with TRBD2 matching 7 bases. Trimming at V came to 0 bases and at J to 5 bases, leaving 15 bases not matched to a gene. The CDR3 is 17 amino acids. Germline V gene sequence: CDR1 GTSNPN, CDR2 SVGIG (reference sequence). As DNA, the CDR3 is TGTGCCTGGAGTGTCCCCTTCTGGGGGAGGGCCAGTGAGACCCAGTACTTC. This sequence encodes CAWSVPFWGRASETQYF.

This chain's CDR3 is CASSAGSQETQYF. The DNA for the CDR3 is TGTGCCAGCAGTGCGGGATCACAAGAGACCCAGTACTTC. The rearrangement links TRBV6-1 to TRBJ2-5, with D perhaps TRBD2 (5 bases). Trimming stripped 4 bases from V and 2 bases from J, with 8 bases between. Germline lookup yields CDR1 MNHNS and CDR2 SASEGT. The CDR3 runs 13 residues.

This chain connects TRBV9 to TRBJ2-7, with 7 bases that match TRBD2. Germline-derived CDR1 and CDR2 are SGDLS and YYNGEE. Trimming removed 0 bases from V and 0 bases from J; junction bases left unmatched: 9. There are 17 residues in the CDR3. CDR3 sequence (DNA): TGTGCCAGCAGCGTAGTTTGGGAGGGGCCGTACTCCTACGAGCAGTACTTC. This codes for CASSVVWEGPYSYEQYF.

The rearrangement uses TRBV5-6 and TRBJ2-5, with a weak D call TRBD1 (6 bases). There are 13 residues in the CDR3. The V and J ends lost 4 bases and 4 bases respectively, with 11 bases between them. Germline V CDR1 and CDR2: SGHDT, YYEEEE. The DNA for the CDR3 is TGTGCCAGCAGCCCTGTAGGGGGAGAGACCCAGTACTTC. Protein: CASSPVGGETQYF.

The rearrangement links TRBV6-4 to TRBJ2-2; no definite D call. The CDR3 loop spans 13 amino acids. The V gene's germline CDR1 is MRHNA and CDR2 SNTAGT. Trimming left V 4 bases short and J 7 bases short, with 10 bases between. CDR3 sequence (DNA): TGTGCCAGCAGTGTTTTAATCGGCGGGGAGCTGTTTTTT. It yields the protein CASSVLIGGELFF.

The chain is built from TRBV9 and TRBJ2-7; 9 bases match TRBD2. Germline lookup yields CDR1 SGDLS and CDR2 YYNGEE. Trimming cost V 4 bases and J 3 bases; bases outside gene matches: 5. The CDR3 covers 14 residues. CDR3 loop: CASSSSGGIYEQYF. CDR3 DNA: TGTGCCAGCAGCTCAAGCGGGGGGATCTACGAGCAGTACTTC.

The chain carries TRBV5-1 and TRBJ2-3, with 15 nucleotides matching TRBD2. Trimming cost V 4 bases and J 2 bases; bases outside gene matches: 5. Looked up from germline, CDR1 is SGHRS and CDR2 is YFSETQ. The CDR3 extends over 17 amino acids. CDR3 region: CASSPWTSGGATDTQYF. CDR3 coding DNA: TGCGCCAGCAGCCCCTGGACTAGCGGGGGGGCCACAGATACGCAGTATTTT. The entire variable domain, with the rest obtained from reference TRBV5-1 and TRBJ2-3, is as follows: KAGVTQTPRYLIKTRGQQVTLSCSPISGHRSVSWYQQTPGQGLQFLFEYFSETQRNKGNFPGRFSGRQFSNSRSEMNVSTLELGDSALYLCASSPWTSGGATDTQYFGPGTRLTVL.

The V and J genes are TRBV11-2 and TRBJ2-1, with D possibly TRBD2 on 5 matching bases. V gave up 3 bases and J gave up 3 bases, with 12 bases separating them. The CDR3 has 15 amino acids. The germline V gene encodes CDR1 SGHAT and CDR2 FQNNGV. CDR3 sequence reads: CASSFLAVIYNEQFF. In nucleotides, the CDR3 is TGTGCCAGCAGCTTCCTAGCAGTAATCTACAATGAGCAGTTCTTC.

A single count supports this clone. The CDR3 DNA follows: TGCGCCAGCAGCCAAGGGATGGGAACCAACACCGGGGAGCTGTTTTTT. Translated: CASSQGMGTNTGELFF. The rearrangement uses TRBV4-3 and TRBJ2-2; D not resolved. V was shortened by 1 base and J by 2 bases, with 11 bases between the two germline ends. Per germline, CDR1 LGHNA and CDR2 YSLEER. The CDR3 sequence is 16 residues long.

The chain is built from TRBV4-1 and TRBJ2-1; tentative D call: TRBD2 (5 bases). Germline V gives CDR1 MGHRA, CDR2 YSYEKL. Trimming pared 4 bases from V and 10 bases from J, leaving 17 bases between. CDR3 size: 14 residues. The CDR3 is CASSPSLGFREQFF. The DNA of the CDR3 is TGCGCCAGCAGCCCTAGCTTAGGGTTTAGAGAGCAGTTCTTC.

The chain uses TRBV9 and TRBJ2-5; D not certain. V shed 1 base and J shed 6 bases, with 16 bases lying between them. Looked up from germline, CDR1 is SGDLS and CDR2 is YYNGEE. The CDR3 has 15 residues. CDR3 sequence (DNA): TGTGCCAGCAGCGTATTTGATAAGGGCTGGAAGACCCAGTACTTC. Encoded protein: CASSVFDKGWKTQYF.

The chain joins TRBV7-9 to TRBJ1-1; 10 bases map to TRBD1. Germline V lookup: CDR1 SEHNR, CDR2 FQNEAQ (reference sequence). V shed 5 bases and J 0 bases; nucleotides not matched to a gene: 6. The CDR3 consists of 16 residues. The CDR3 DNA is TGTGCCAGCAGCACCCGACAGGGGGCGATGAACACTGAAGCTTTCTTT. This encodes CASSTRQGAMNTEAFF.

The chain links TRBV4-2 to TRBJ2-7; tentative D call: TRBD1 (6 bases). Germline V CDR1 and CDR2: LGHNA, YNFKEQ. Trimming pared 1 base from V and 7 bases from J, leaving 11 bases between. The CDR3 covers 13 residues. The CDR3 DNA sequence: TGTGCCAGCAGCCAAGGACAGGACCTTGAGCAGTACTTC. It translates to CASSQGQDLEQYF.

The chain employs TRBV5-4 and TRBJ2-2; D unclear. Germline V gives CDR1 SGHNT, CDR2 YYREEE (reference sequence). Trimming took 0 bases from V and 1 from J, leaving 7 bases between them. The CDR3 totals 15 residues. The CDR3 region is CASSLELRNTGELFF. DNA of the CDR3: TGTGCCAGCAGCTTGGAACTACGGAACACCGGGGAGCTGTTTTTT.

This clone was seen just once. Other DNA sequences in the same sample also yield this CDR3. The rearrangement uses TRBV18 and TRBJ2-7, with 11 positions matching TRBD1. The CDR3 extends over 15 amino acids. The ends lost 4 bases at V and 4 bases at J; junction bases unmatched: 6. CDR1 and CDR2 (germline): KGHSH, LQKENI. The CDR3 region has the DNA TGTGCCAGCTCACGTACCGGGACAGGGGGTTACGAGCAGTACTTC. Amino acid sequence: CASSRTGTGGYEQYF.

CDR3 in amino acids: CASSQDVAKETQYF. DNA of the CDR3: TGTGCCAGCAGCCAAGATGTGGCCAAAGAGACCCAGTACTTC. The chain carries TRBV14 and TRBJ2-5; no definite D call. V lost 0 bases and J lost 3, with 8 bases in between. Germline CDR1 is SGHDN and CDR2 is FVKESK. The CDR3 sequence is 14 residues long.

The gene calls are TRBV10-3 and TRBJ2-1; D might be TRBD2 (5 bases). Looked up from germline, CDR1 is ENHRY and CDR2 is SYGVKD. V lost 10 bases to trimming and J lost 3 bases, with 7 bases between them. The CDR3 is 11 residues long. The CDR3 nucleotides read TGTGCCACCGGGGTCTACAATGAGCAGTTCTTC. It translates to CATGVYNEQFF.